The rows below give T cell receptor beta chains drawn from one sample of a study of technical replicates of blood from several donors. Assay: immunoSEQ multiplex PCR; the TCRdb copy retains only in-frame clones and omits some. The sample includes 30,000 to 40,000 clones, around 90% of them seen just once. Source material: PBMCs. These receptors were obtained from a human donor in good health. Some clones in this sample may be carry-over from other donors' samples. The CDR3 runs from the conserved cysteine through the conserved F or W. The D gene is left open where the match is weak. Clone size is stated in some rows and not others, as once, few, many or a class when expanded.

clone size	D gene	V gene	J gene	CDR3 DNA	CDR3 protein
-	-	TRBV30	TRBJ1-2	TGTGCCTGGCGGACAGTTGGGGGCTATGGCTACACCTTC	CAWRTVGGYGYTF
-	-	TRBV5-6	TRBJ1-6	TGTGCCAGCAGCAGTCGCCGGGAATTCTCCTATAATTCACCCCTCCACTTT	CASSSRREFSYNSPLHF
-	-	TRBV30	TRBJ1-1	TGTGCCTGGGCTAAGCGGAGAGAGACTGAAGCTTTCTTT	CAWAKRRETEAFF
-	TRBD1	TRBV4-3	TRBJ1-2	TGCGCCAGCAGCCAAGCCCTGGGACAGGGGAGCTATGGCTACACCTTC	CASSQALGQGSYGYTF
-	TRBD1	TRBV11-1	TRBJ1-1	TGTGCCAGCAGCTTAGGGACAGGGGCCTGGGACACTGAAGCTTTCTTT	CASSLGTGAWDTEAFF
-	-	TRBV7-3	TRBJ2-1	TGTGCCAGCAGCTTATCGAGGCGCCCCTACAATGAGCAGTTCTTC	CASSLSRRPYNEQFF
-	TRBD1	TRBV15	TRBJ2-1	TGTGCCACCAGCACCGGGACAGGGGGTAATGAGCAGTTCTTC	CATSTGTGGNEQFF
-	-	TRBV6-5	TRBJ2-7	TGTGCCAGCAGCGTAAGACAGACTTCCTACGAGCAGTACTTC	CASSVRQTSYEQYF
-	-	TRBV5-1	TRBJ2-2	TGCGCCAGCAGCTTTACCGGGACTTTATCCGGGGAGCTGTTTTTT	CASSFTGTLSGELFF
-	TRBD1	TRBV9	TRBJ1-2	TGTGCCAGCAGCGTAACAGGGGGGGGCTATGGCTACACCTTC	CASSVTGGGYGYTF
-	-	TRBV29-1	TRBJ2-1	TGCAGCGCTGGCGGGAACGAGCAGTTCTTC	CSAGGNEQFF
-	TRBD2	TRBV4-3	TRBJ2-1	TGCGCCAGCAGCCAAGAGGGACTAGCCGGGGATGAGCAGTTCTTC	CASSQEGLAGDEQFF
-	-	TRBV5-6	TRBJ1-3	TGTGCCAGCAGCTTACCAGGGGCCTCTGGAAACACCATATATTTT	CASSLPGASGNTIYF
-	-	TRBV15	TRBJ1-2	TGTGCCACCAGCATAAACCGGGTCCCTAGAGGCTACACCTTC	CATSINRVPRGYTF
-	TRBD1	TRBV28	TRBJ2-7	TGTGCCAGCAGTCCAGGGGGCGATTTTGGGTACGAGCAGTACTTC	CASSPGGDFGYEQYF
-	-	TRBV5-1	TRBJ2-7	TGCGCCAGCTCCCGAGGGGGAATGTACGAGCAGTACTTC	CASSRGGMYEQYF
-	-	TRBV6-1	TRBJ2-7	TGTGCCAGCAGTGAAGGGGGGGAAGCCTACGAGCAGTACTTC	CASSEGGEAYEQYF
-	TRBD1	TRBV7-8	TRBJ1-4	TGTGCCAGCAGCGGGGACAGTAATAATGAAAAACTGTTTTTT	CASSGDSNNEKLFF
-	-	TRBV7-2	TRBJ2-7	TGTGCCAGCAGCCGACATCTCGGCGGGTCCAACGAGCAGTACTTC	CASSRHLGGSNEQYF
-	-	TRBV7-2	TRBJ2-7	TGTGCCAGCAGCTTACAAGGGTGGGCGGGTGAGCAGTACTTC	CASSLQGWAGEQYF
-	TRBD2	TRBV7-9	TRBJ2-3	TGTGCCAGCAGCTTGGGCGGGAGTTTGGATACGCAGTATTTT	CASSLGGSLDTQYF
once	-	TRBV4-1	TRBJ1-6	TGCGCCAGCAGCCAGACGGGGGGCGGTTCACCCCTCCACTTT	CASSQTGGGSPLHF
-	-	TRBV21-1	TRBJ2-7	TGTGCCAGCAGCAAAGTGAAACAGGGTGGGAGAATACGGCACGAGCAGTACTTC	CASSKVKQGGRIRHEQYF
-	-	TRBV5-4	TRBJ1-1	TGTGCCAGCAGCCAGTCACAGGGTGGTGAAGCTTTCTTT	CASSQSQGGEAFF
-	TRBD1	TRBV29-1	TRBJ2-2	TGCAGCGTGGGGACAGGGGGCCGGTCCGGGGAGCTGTTTTTT	CSVGTGGRSGELFF
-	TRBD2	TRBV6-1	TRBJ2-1	TGTGCCAGCAGTGAAAAAGCGGGGGGGCGGAATGAGCAGTTCTTC	CASSEKAGGRNEQFF
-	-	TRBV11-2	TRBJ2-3	TGTGCCAGCAGCCCCCTCGGACAGCTAACAGATACGCAGTATTTT	CASSPLGQLTDTQYF
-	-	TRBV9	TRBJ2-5	TGTGCCAGCAGCGTAGCAGGGCAAGCTCAAGAGACCCAGTACTTC	CASSVAGQAQETQYF
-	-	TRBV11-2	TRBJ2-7	TGTGCCAGCAGTCCATTCGGGGTGGAGCAGTACTTC	CASSPFGVEQYF
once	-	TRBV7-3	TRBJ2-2	TGTGCCAGCAGTTATGCGGGTGCCGGGGAGCTGTTTTTT	CASSYAGAGELFF
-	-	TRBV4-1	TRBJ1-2	TGCGCCAGCAGCTTCGACGGGTGGGGGGAAGCGGACTATGGCTACACCTTC	CASSFDGWGEADYGYTF